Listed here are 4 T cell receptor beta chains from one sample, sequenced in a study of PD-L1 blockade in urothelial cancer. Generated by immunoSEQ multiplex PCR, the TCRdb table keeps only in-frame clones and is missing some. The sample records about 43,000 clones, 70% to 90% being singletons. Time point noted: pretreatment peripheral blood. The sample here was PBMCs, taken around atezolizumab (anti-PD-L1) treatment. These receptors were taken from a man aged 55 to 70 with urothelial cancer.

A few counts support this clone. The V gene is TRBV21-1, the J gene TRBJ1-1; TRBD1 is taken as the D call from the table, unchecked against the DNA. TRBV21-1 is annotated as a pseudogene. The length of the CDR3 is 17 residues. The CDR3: CASTSLTGKQMGTEAFF. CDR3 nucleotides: TGTGCCAGCACCTCTTTGACAGGGAAGCAAATGGGCACTGAAGCTTTCTTT.

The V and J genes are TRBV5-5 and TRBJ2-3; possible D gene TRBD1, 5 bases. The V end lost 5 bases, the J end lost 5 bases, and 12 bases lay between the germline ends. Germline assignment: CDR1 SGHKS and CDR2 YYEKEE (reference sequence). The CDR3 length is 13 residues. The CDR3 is CASRGQTGDTQYF. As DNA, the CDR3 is TGTGCCAGCAGGGGGCAAACTGGAGATACGCAGTATTTT.

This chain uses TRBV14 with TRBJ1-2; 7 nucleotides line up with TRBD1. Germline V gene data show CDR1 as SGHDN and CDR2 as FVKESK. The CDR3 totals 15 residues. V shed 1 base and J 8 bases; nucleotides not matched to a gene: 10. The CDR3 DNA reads TGTGCCAGCAGCCAAGTAGGAGGGGGCGACAGAGGCTACACCTTC. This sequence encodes CASSQVGGGDRGYTF.

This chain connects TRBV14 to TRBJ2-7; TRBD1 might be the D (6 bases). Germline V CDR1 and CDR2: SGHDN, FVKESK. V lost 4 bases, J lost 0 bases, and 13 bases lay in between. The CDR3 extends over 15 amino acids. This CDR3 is CASSPSYRVSYEQYF. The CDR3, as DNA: TGTGCCAGCAGCCCATCTTACAGGGTCTCCTACGAGCAGTACTTC. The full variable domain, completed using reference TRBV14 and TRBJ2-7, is EAGVTQFPSHSVIEKGQTVTLRCDPISGHDNLYWYRRVMGKEIKFLLHFVKESKQDESGMPNNRFLAERTGGTYSTLKVQPAELEDSGVYFCASSPSYRVSYEQYFGPGTRLTVT.